The rows below give T cell receptor beta chains drawn from one sample of a study of blood T cell repertoires in COVID-19. This table comes from immunoSEQ multiplex PCR, and its TCRdb copy is limited to in-frame clones, with some not included. This sample has 310,000 or so clones; roughly 90% occur once, and the top ten carry 2% to 2.5%. Specimen: peripheral blood. Receptors were obtained from a woman aged 30 to 39 with COVID-19, enrolled during active disease. Each CDR3 is given with its conserved first and last residue. A D gene is named only where the DNA matches it firmly. Clone sizes are given selectively: once, few, many, or a class where the clone is expanded.

size	V	J	D	CDR3	DNA
.	TRBV5-4	TRBJ1-3	.	CASSLGTPGNTIYF	TGTGCCAGCAGCCTAGGGACTCCTGGAAACACCATATATTTT
.	TRBV28	TRBJ1-6	TRBD1	CASSRTGQAPLHF	TGTGCCAGCAGTCGGACAGGGCAGGCACCCCTCCACTTT
few	TRBV30	TRBJ1-5	.	CAWSRSAGPQHF	TGTGCCTGGAGTCGCAGCGCCGGGCCCCAGCATTTT
.	TRBV28	TRBJ1-4	.	CASSLPRGKLFF	TGTGCCAGCAGTTTACCGAGGGGGAAACTGTTTTTT
.	TRBV27	TRBJ1-4	.	CASRTDSPWGKLFF	TGTGCCAGTCGTACGGACAGTCCGTGGGGGAAACTGTTTTTT
.	TRBV7-6	TRBJ2-2	TRBD2	CASSSGLAPFPELFF	TGTGCCAGCAGCTCGGGACTAGCTCCATTCCCGGAGCTGTTTTTT
.	TRBV18	TRBJ1-1	.	CASSPQGGPNTEAFF	TGTGCCAGCTCACCACAGGGAGGGCCGAACACTGAAGCTTTCTTT
.	TRBV5-5	TRBJ2-2	TRBD2	CASSPDTSGSYTGELFF	TGTGCCAGCAGCCCGGATACTAGCGGGAGCTATACCGGGGAGCTGTTTTTT
.	TRBV9	TRBJ2-7	.	CASSAYTGSEQYF	TGTGCCAGCAGCGCATACACAGGGAGCGAGCAGTACTTC
once	TRBV7-9	TRBJ1-2	.	CASSGSSGTLNYGYTF	TGTGCCAGCAGCGGTTCATCAGGGACTTTGAACTATGGCTACACCTTC
.	TRBV24-1	TRBJ2-7	TRBD2	CATSDSTLSAGGSYEQYF	TGTGCCACCAGTGATTCTACCCTTTCCGCGGGAGGATCTTACGAGCAGTACTTC
.	TRBV2	TRBJ1-6	.	CASSEDGSSYNSPLHF	TGTGCCAGCAGTGAGGACGGGAGCTCCTATAATTCACCCCTCCACTTT
.	TRBV11-3	TRBJ2-2	TRBD1	CASSSRWTGDTGELFF	TGTGCCAGCAGCTCACGTTGGACAGGAGACACCGGGGAGCTGTTTTTT
.	TRBV6-4	TRBJ2-7	.	CASSEGASYEQYF	TGTGCCAGCAGTGAAGGGGCTTCATACGAGCAGTACTTC
once	TRBV2	TRBJ2-7	.	CASSEVSDEQYF	TGTGCCAGCAGCGAAGTGTCGGACGAGCAGTACTTC
.	TRBV5-4	TRBJ2-1	TRBD1	CASSRGTGSEGEQFF	TGTGCCAGCAGCCGGGGGACAGGCTCCGAAGGGGAGCAGTTCTTC
few	TRBV6-5	TRBJ1-3	.	CASRNNGYSGNTIYF	TGTGCCAGCAGGAACAACGGGTACTCTGGAAACACCATATATTTT
.	TRBV10-3	TRBJ1-2	TRBD1	CAISPNKDRIDGYTF	TGTGCCATCAGTCCCAATAAGGACAGGATCGATGGCTACACCTTC
.	TRBV9	TRBJ2-5	TRBD1	CASSDRKETQYF	TGTGCCTCCTCGGACAGGAAAGAGACCCAGTACTTC
once	TRBV12-5	TRBJ2-2	.	CASGLVVQAPLVAGELFF	TGTGCTAGTGGTTTGGTAGTGCAGGCCCCACTGGTCGCCGGGGAGCTGTTTTTT
.	TRBV7-9	TRBJ2-5	TRBD2	CASSARLAVETQYF	TGTGCCAGCAGCGCCAGACTAGCGGTGGAGACCCAGTACTTC
.	TRBV5-1	TRBJ1-2	TRBD1	CASSSGQGDGYTF	TGCGCCAGCAGCTCGGGCCAGGGGGATGGCTACACCTTC
.	TRBV12-3/TRBV12-4	TRBJ1-1	.	CASQTGLNTEAFF	TGTGCCTCCCAAACCGGGTTGAACACTGAAGCTTTCTTT
.	TRBV18	TRBJ1-5	.	CASRESMDQPQHF	TGTGCCAGCCGAGAGTCTATGGATCAGCCCCAGCATTTT
.	TRBV13	TRBJ2-7	TRBD1	CASSIRDRARYEQYF	TGTGCCAGCAGCATCCGGGACAGGGCCAGGTACGAGCAGTACTTC
.	TRBV9	TRBJ2-1	.	CASSPGYNEQFF	TGTGCCAGCAGCCCAGGGTACAATGAGCAGTTCTTC
.	TRBV27	TRBJ2-2	.	CASTTEGANTGELFF	TGTGCCAGCACTACTGAGGGCGCGAACACCGGGGAGCTGTTTTTT
.	TRBV7-9	TRBJ2-6	.	CASSRQVSGANVLTF	TGTGCCAGCAGCCGACAGGTCTCTGGGGCCAACGTCCTGACTTTC
once	TRBV3-1/TRBV3-2	TRBJ1-3	.	CASSPGWGVDGNTIYF	TGTGCCAGCAGCCCCGGGTGGGGGGTAGACGGAAACACCATATATTTT
.	TRBV5-1	TRBJ1-1	.	CASSLKGFDGAEAFF	TGCGCCAGCAGTTTAAAGGGGTTTGATGGGGCTGAAGCTTTCTTT
.	TRBV7-8	TRBJ2-1	.	CASSLEGGLPGEQFF	TGTGCCAGCAGCTTGGAGGGGGGGCTTCCGGGTGAGCAGTTCTTC
few	TRBV12-3/TRBV12-4	TRBJ1-1	.	CASSLGAGTEAFF	TGTGCCAGCAGTTTAGGGGCGGGCACTGAAGCTTTCTTT